This entry lists 11 T cell receptor beta chains sequenced from one sample in a study of shared clonotypes between healthy human individuals. The method was immunoSEQ multiplex PCR; TCRdb's version includes in-frame clones alone and lacks a portion of them. The sample has about 580,000 clones, roughly 98% seen once. The naive CD8 subset, CD45RO-negative cells positively selected for CCR7, excluded terminally differentiated effector memory CD45RA+ cells. Sequenced sample: naive CD8+ T cells sorted from blood. All receptors derive from a man between 25 and 39 years old in good health.

The V call is TRBV29-1, the J call TRBJ1-1; D is undetermined. The CDR3 length is 10 residues. Germline loops: CDR1 SQVTM, CDR2 ANQGSEA. The V end lost 7 bases, the J end lost 1 base, and 4 bases lay between the germline ends. The CDR3 DNA follows: TGCAGCGCCGAGAACACTGAAGCTTTCTTT. It is translated as CSAENTEAFF.

The V gene is TRBV27, the J gene TRBJ2-1; a possible D gene is TRBD2 (6 bases). The CDR3 spans 16 residues. V was shortened by 4 bases and J by 4 bases, with 17 bases between the two germline ends. From germline, CDR1 is MNHEY and CDR2 SMNVEV (reference sequence). In nucleotides, the CDR3 is TGTGCCAGCAGTTCCCGAGGCGAGCGGGTATACAATGAGCAGTTCTTC. Translated: CASSSRGERVYNEQFF.

This chain uses TRBV10-1 with TRBJ1-1, with 10 bases lining up with TRBD1. J gave up 5 bases and V 7 bases, and 13 bases lay outside the gene matches. The CDR3 runs to 16 residues. Looked up from germline, CDR1 is WNHNN and CDR2 is SYGVQD (reference sequence). CDR3 coding DNA: TGCGCCAGCAAAAGTCCGGGACAGGGGTTGAGAACTGAAGCTTTCTTT. It encodes CASKSPGQGLRTEAFF.

V is TRBV5-6 and J is TRBJ2-7, with a tentative D call TRBD2 (6 bases). Trimming removed 4 bases at V and 3 bases at J, with 14 bases between. CDR1 and CDR2 from the germline V gene are SGHDT and YYEEEE. CDR3 length equals 14 residues. The CDR3 sequence: CASSPSGRDYEQYF. Written as DNA, the CDR3 is TGTGCCAGCAGCCCCAGCGGGCGGGACTACGAGCAGTACTTC.

V usage is TRBV7-2 and J usage is TRBJ1-1; D is unclear. Trimming pared 3 bases from V and 1 base from J, leaving 6 bases between. The CDR3 totals 13 residues. Per the germline V gene, CDR1 is SGHTA and CDR2 is FQGNSA. CDR3 sequence reads: CASSFPGNTEAFF. The CDR3 DNA reads TGTGCCAGCAGCTTCCCAGGGAACACTGAAGCTTTCTTT.

The chain combines TRBV5-4 with TRBJ2-3; the match to TRBD2 covers 9 bases. The length of the CDR3 is 16 residues. CDR1 and CDR2 from the germline V gene are SGHNT and YYREEE (reference sequence). The ends lost 4 bases at V and 5 bases at J; junction bases unmatched: 11. The CDR3 sequence is CASSVVAGGVGDTQYF. The CDR3 DNA sequence: TGTGCCAGCAGCGTCGTCGCGGGAGGGGTAGGAGATACGCAGTATTTT.

The rearrangement links TRBV6-5 to TRBJ2-1; TRBD2 matches 9 bases. The CDR3 runs 12 residues. Germline loops: CDR1 MNHEY, CDR2 SVGAGI. With 6 bases clipped from V and 15 bases from J, the junction kept 9 bases outside the gene matches. The CDR3 nucleotides read TGTGCCAGCAGCCGAGGTAGCGGGAGTTTGTTCTTC. This translates into CASSRGSGSLFF.

This clone has just one count. The chain has TRBV4-3 and TRBJ2-3; D unresolved. Looked up from germline, CDR1 is LGHNA and CDR2 is YSLEER. V was cut by 0 bases and J by 2 bases, with 12 bases left in between. The CDR3 runs to 16 residues. The CDR3 region has the DNA TGCGCCAGCAGCCAAGATAGGTGGGGTGCCACAGATACGCAGTATTTT. Its translation is CASSQDRWGATDTQYF.

The J gene is TRBJ2-2, the V gene TRBV7-6, with 11 bases matching TRBD1. Trimming removed 3 bases from V and 5 bases from J; junction bases left unmatched: 5. CDR3 length equals 16 residues. Germline CDR1 is SGHVS and CDR2 is FNYEAQ. Here the CDR3 reads CASSLTGTGGTGELFF. DNA of the CDR3: TGTGCCAGCAGCTTGACCGGGACAGGGGGAACCGGGGAGCTGTTTTTT. The full variable domain, rest sourced from reference TRBV7-6 and TRBJ2-2, is GAGVSQSPRYKVTKRGQDVALRCDPISGHVSLYWYRQALGQGPEFLTYFNYEAQQDKSGLPNDRFSAERPEGSISTLTIQRTEQRDSAMYRCASSLTGTGGTGELFFGEGSRLTVL.

The rearrangement uses TRBV27 and TRBJ1-5; D might be TRBD1 (5 bases). The germline gives CDR1 MNHEY, CDR2 SMNVEV (reference sequence). V shed 5 bases and J shed 3 bases, with 17 bases lying between them. The CDR3 is 16 residues long. This chain's CDR3 is CASSPTVPMNNQPQHF. The CDR3, as DNA: TGTGCCAGCAGTCCGACAGTACCCATGAACAATCAGCCCCAGCATTTT.

The chain joins TRBV25-1 to TRBJ1-2; D may be TRBD1 (6 bases). The germline V and J ends were trimmed by 5 bases and 4 bases, with 17 bases remaining between them. The CDR3 has 15 amino acids. Looked up from germline, CDR1 is MGHDK and CDR2 is SYGVNS. This CDR3 is CASSNAPDSGYGYTF. The CDR3 nucleotides are TGTGCCAGCAGTAACGCCCCGGACAGCGGCTATGGCTACACCTTC.